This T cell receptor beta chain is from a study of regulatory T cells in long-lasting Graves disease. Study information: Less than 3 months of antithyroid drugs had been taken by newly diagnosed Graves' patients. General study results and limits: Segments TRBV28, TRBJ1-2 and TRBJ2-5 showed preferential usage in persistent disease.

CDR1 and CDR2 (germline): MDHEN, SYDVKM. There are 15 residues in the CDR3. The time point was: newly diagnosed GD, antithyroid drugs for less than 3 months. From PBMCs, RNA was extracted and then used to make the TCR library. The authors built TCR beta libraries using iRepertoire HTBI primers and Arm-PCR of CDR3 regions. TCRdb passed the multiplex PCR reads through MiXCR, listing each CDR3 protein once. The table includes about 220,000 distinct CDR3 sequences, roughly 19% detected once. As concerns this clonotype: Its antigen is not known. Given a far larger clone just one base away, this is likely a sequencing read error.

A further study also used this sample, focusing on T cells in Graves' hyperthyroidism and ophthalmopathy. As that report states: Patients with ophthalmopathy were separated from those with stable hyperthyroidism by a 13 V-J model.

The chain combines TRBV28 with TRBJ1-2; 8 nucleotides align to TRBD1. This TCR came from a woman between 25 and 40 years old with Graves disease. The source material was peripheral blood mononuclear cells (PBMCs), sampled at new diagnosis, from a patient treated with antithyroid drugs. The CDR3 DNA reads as TGTGCCAGCAGTGCAGGGGGCGCCTCTGTCTATGGCAACACCTTC. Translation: CASSAGGASVYGNTF.